The rows below give T cell receptor beta chains drawn from one sample of a study of beta chain features in type 1 diabetes. Clones were read by immunoSEQ multiplex PCR, and TCRdb kept only the in-frame ones, dropping some. The sample has hundreds of thousands of clones; around 16% are singletons. The sequenced material came from naive CD4+ T cells from blood. These receptors all come from a man between 18 and 29 years old in good health. CDR3s include the opening cysteine and the closing phenylalanine or tryptophan. D genes are given only for firm matches. Rows give clone size only sometimes, using once, few, many, or a class for an expanded clone.

>TRBV18|TRBJ2-2|-|few
TGTGCCAGCTCGACCCAGAGAGCGGGGAACACCGGGGAGCTGTTTTTT
CASSTQRAGNTGELFF
>TRBV9|TRBJ2-1|TRBD1|few
TGTGCCAGCAGCGAGCGGGGACAGGGGTACAATGAGCAGTTCTTC
CASSERGQGYNEQFF
>TRBV29-1|TRBJ2-2|TRBD1|few
TGCAGCGCCGGCGGGACAGGGGAACACACCGGGGAGCTGTTTTTT
CSAGGTGEHTGELFF
>TRBV4-1|TRBJ1-1|-|few
TGCGCCAGCAGCCTACAGCCGGTAACCACTGAAGCTTTCTTT
CASSLQPVTTEAFF
>TRBV29-1|TRBJ1-2|-|-
TGCAGCGTCGCAGGGACTGGCGGCTACACCTTC
CSVAGTGGYTF
>TRBV7-8|TRBJ1-1|-|-
TGTGCCAGCAGCCCGGACAGTCTGAACACTGAAGCTTTCTTT
CASSPDSLNTEAFF
>TRBV25-1|TRBJ1-3|-|-
TGTGCCAGCAGTGACGCAGGGGCCGCTGGAAACACCATATATTTT
CASSDAGAAGNTIYF
>TRBV11-2|TRBJ2-4|-|few
TGTGCCAGCAGCTTAAAAAGGGATAGGATTCAGTACTTC
CASSLKRDRIQYF
>TRBV11-3|TRBJ2-3|TRBD1|-
TGTGCCAGCAGCCCAGACAGGGGGAGGACAGATACGCAGTATTTT
CASSPDRGRTDTQYF
>TRBV2|TRBJ2-7|-|few
TGTGCCAGCAGTGAACGTCAAAGGGAGTACTTC
CASSERQREYF
>TRBV5-4|TRBJ2-3|TRBD2|-
TGTGCCAGCAGCTTGAGGACTAGCGGGGGGGCAAGCACAGATACGCAGTATTTT
CASSLRTSGGASTDTQYF
>TRBV19|TRBJ2-3|-|-
TGTGCCAGTAGTATGGTCAGGGCCACAGATACGCAGTATTTT
CASSMVRATDTQYF
>TRBV5-4|TRBJ2-7|TRBD2|few
TGTGCCAGCAGCTTGATTGGGACTAGAGGCTACGAGCAGTACTTC
CASSLIGTRGYEQYF
>TRBV7-3|TRBJ1-1|-|-
TGTGCCAGCAGCTACAACGGCTTGAACACTGAAGCTTTCTTT
CASSYNGLNTEAFF
>TRBV7-9|TRBJ1-5|TRBD1|few
TGTGCCAGCAGCCCAGACAGGGCTTTGTATAGCAATCAGCCCCAGCATTTT
CASSPDRALYSNQPQHF
>TRBV30|TRBJ1-2|-|-
TGTGCCTGGAGTGTACGCCCGTCCGGCTACACCTTC
CAWSVRPSGYTF
>TRBV7-3|TRBJ2-1|TRBD1|few
TGTGCCAGCTCCCTGGAGGCAAGGGGGCACAATGAGCAGTTCTTC
CASSLEARGHNEQFF
>TRBV6-5|TRBJ2-7|TRBD1|few
TGTGCCAGCAGGTCACCGGGACAGGGAAACGAGCAGTACTTC
CASRSPGQGNEQYF
>TRBV5-1|TRBJ2-3|-|-
TGCGCCAGCAGCTTGGGGGAGCGGGCAAACACAGATACGCAGTATTTT
CASSLGERANTDTQYF
>TRBV7-2|TRBJ2-1|-|few
TGTGCCAGCAGCCCTAGTAATGAGCAGTTCTTC
CASSPSNEQFF
>TRBV14|TRBJ1-2|-|few
TGTGCCAGCAGCCAAGATCTCGGCGCTAACTATGGCTACACCTTC
CASSQDLGANYGYTF
>TRBV28|TRBJ2-3|TRBD2|few
TGTGCCAGCACCTTACTGCGGGGGACCGCCACAGATACGCAGTATTTT
CASTLLRGTATDTQYF
>TRBV7-2|TRBJ1-5|TRBD1|few
TGTGCCAGCAGCTTAGAGGGACAGGGGGGACAGCCCCAGCATTTT
CASSLEGQGGQPQHF
>TRBV7-2|TRBJ2-3|-|few
TGTGCCAGCAGCTTAGTAGGTGCCAGGGCAGATACGCAGTATTTT
CASSLVGARADTQYF
>TRBV28|TRBJ2-7|-|many
TGTGCCAGCAGTTTGGTAGAGGACGAGCAGTACTTC
CASSLVEDEQYF
>TRBV5-1|TRBJ2-3|TRBD2|few
TGCGCCAGCAGCTCCCTAGCGGGGGGGCCGAATACGCAGTATTTT
CASSSLAGGPNTQYF
>TRBV9|TRBJ2-7|TRBD2|few
TGTGCCAGCAGCCTTAGCGGGGTAAGCTCCTACGAGCAGTACTTC
CASSLSGVSSYEQYF
>TRBV6-5|TRBJ2-5|-|-
TGTGCCAGCAGTTCCGACCCCGGCTACCGAGAGACCCAGTACTTC
CASSSDPGYRETQYF
>TRBV10-3|TRBJ2-3|-|-
TGTGCCATCAGTGCCGTGGCAGCCTACACAGATACGCAGTATTTT
CAISAVAAYTDTQYF
>TRBV6-1|TRBJ2-2|-|-
TGTGCCAGCAGTGGCAGGGGAAGGAACACCGGGGAGCTGTTTTTT
CASSGRGRNTGELFF
>TRBV11-3|TRBJ2-1|TRBD1|-
TGTGCCAGCAGCTACCTTCCGGACAGGGAAGGTGAGCAGTTCTTC
CASSYLPDREGEQFF
>TRBV20-1|TRBJ1-5|TRBD1|few
TGCAGTGCGACAGGGGCCAGGCCCCAGCATTTT
CSATGARPQHF
>TRBV29-1|TRBJ1-2|-|few
TGCAGCGTTGACGGGGTTAGCTATGGCTACACCTTC
CSVDGVSYGYTF
>TRBV7-3|TRBJ2-7|-|few
TGTGCCAGCAGCTTATATTCCTCCTACGAGCAGTACTTC
CASSLYSSYEQYF
>TRBV11-2|TRBJ2-1|-|few
TGTGCCAGCAGCAGCCCGGGAGTGGCGGGAACCGGCAATGAGCAGTTCTTC
CASSSPGVAGTGNEQFF
>TRBV9|TRBJ2-3|-|-
TGTGCCAGCAGCGTAGAGGGGGGTACGCAGTATTTT
CASSVEGGTQYF
>TRBV5-1|TRBJ2-7|TRBD1|-
TGCGCCAGCAGCTCTCTGGGGCAGGGGGCCTACGAGCAGTACTTC
CASSSLGQGAYEQYF
>TRBV11-2|TRBJ1-1|-|-
TGTGCCAGCAGCTTAGGGAGGGCTAACACTGAAGCTTTCTTT
CASSLGRANTEAFF
>TRBV25-1|TRBJ2-1|TRBD1|few
TGTGCCAGCAGTGAAAACAGGGGCGGATACAATGAGCAGTTCTTC
CASSENRGGYNEQFF
>TRBV4-2|TRBJ1-4|-|many
TGTGCCAGCAGTATCAGGGCATCAAGAGGTGAAAAACTGTTTTTT
CASSIRASRGEKLFF
>TRBV9|TRBJ2-6|-|-
TGTGCCAGCAGCGTAGCAAAGCACGGACGAGGGGCCAACGTCCTGACTTTC
CASSVAKHGRGANVLTF
>TRBV7-9|TRBJ1-4|-|once
TGTGCCAGCAGCTTAGGCCAGCCTAATGAAAAACTGTTTTTT
CASSLGQPNEKLFF